One and the same sample provided the 23 T cell receptor beta chains below, sequenced in a study of shared clonotypes between healthy human individuals. Method: immunoSEQ multiplex PCR; TCRdb's copy keeps in-frame clones and lacks some. This repertoire shows approximately 980,000 clones, approximately 80% found once; its top ten account for about 1.5%. Sequenced sample: memory CD4+ T cells sorted from blood. Noted subset: CD45RA-negative fraction. The receptors shown here come from a man between 18 and 29 years old in good health.

This clone was counted once. This sample also contains other DNA sequences that code for the same CDR3. J is TRBJ2-7 and V is TRBV9, with D tentatively TRBD1 (7 bases). Germline lookup yields CDR1 SGDLS and CDR2 YYNGEE. V lost 2 bases to trimming and J lost 2 bases, with 11 bases between them. The CDR3 covers 14 residues. The CDR3 sequence: CASSVGGQTYEQYF. CDR3 coding DNA: TGTGCCAGCAGCGTGGGGGGACAGACCTACGAGCAGTACTTC.

This rearrangement joins TRBV18 to TRBJ2-7; D perhaps matches TRBD2 (5 bases). V shed 3 bases and J shed 0 bases, with 9 bases lying between them. CDR3 size: 14 residues. Germline CDR1 KGHSH, CDR2 LQKENI. The CDR3 loop reads CASSPRTDSYEQYF. For the CDR3, the DNA is TGTGCCAGCTCACCTCGGACTGACTCCTACGAGCAGTACTTC.

This chain connects TRBV7-2 to TRBJ1-1; tentative D call: TRBD1 (6 bases). V was trimmed by 5 bases and J by 5 bases, leaving 12 bases between them. Germline-derived CDR1 and CDR2 are SGHTA and FQGNSA. The CDR3 spans 13 residues. The CDR3 sequence: CASSEQGGTEAFF. For the CDR3, the DNA is TGTGCCAGCAGCGAACAGGGAGGTACTGAAGCTTTCTTT.

J is TRBJ1-5 and V is TRBV6-1, with TRBD1 as a possible D gene (6 bases). Germline assignment: CDR1 MNHNS and CDR2 SASEGT. V was trimmed by 10 bases and J by 6 bases, leaving 16 bases between them. The CDR3 consists of 13 residues. CDR3 sequence: CATQMGGVQPQHF. In DNA form, the CDR3 reads TGTGCCACCCAAATGGGGGGCGTTCAGCCCCAGCATTTT.

The chain links TRBV19 to TRBJ1-4, with 7 nucleotides matching TRBD1. This CDR3 is built from 16 residues. V was pared by 7 bases and J by 4 bases, with 12 bases of the junction left unmatched. The germline V gene encodes CDR1 LNHDA and CDR2 SQIVND (reference sequence). The CDR3 sequence: CASTPYSGQINEKLFF. The CDR3 DNA reads as TGTGCCAGTACCCCCTACTCGGGACAGATTAATGAAAAACTGTTTTTT.

This clone occurred many times. The J gene is TRBJ2-7, the V gene TRBV10-1, with D uncertain. Germline V lookup: CDR1 WNHNN, CDR2 SYGVQD (reference sequence). V gave up 2 bases and J gave up 0 bases, with 5 bases separating them. This CDR3 region has 13 residues. CDR3 bases: TGCGCCAGCAGTGAGCAGACCTCCTACGAGCAGTACTTC. Encoded protein: CASSEQTSYEQYF.

The chain is built from TRBV6-4 and TRBJ1-4; the match to TRBD1 covers 9 bases. From germline, CDR1 is MRHNA and CDR2 SNTAGT. The J segment lost 8 bases and the V segment lost 10 bases, leaving 14 bases of the junction unmatched. The CDR3 spans 15 residues. The CDR3 DNA sequence: TGTGCCATCCGGGACAGGGAGGTTGTGGGCGAAAAACTGTTTTTT. Protein: CAIRDREVVGEKLFF.

The CDR3 spells CASREGGQGRWDGYTF. The CDR3 bases are TGTGCCAGCAGGGAGGGCGGACAGGGGCGCTGGGATGGCTACACCTTC. This chain uses TRBV6-6 with TRBJ1-2; 9 bases fit TRBD1. J was trimmed by 6 bases and V by 6 bases; bases with no gene match: 14. From germline, CDR1 is MNHNY and CDR2 SVGAGI (reference sequence). The CDR3 sequence is 16 residues long.

The chain is built from TRBV19 and TRBJ2-1; no firm D call. Deletions cut 9 bases from V and 0 bases from J, with 9 bases between. This CDR3 is built from 13 residues. Germline CDR1 and CDR2: LNHDA and SQIVND (reference sequence). The CDR3 spells CASTRSSYNEQFF. CDR3 nucleotide sequence: TGTGCCAGCACCCGGAGCTCCTACAATGAGCAGTTCTTC. The whole variable domain, remainder taken from reference TRBV19 and TRBJ2-1, is DGGITQSPKYLFRKEGQNVTLSCEQNLNHDAMYWYRQDPGQGLRLIYYSQIVNDFQKGDIAEGYSVSREKKESFPLTVTSAQKNPTAFYLCASTRSSYNEQFFGPGTRLTVL.

The chain joins TRBV4-3 to TRBJ2-7; D ambiguous. Germline-derived CDR1 and CDR2 are LGHNA and YSLEER. The germline V and J ends were trimmed by 2 bases and 2 bases, with 13 bases remaining between them. The CDR3 sequence is 15 residues long. CDR3 residues: CASSQRTSPAYEQYF. CDR3 nucleotides: TGCGCCAGCAGCCAAAGAACTTCGCCGGCCTACGAGCAGTACTTC.

The J gene is TRBJ2-7, the V gene TRBV6-1; 11 bases align to TRBD1. Germline CDR1 reads MNHNS; CDR2 reads SASEGT. V shed 8 bases, J shed 6 bases, and the junction held 6 bases outside the gene matches. The CDR3 is 13 amino acids. CDR3 amino acids: CASGGQGASEQYF. In DNA, the CDR3 is TGTGCCAGCGGTGGACAGGGGGCGAGCGAGCAGTACTTC.

The sample holds a few counts of this clone. The rearrangement links TRBV7-9 to TRBJ1-5, with D uncertain. Trimming pared 4 bases from V and 3 bases from J, leaving 13 bases between. CDR3 length: 15 amino acids. In germline, CDR1 is SEHNR, CDR2 FQNEAQ (reference sequence). CDR3 sequence reads: CASSSPGNHNQPQHF. The CDR3, as DNA: TGTGCCAGCAGCTCTCCGGGGAACCACAATCAGCCCCAGCATTTT.

The table lists this clone with a few counts. The chain uses TRBV9 and TRBJ2-5; weak D call: TRBD1 (6 bases). The CDR3 covers 15 residues. In germline, CDR1 is SGDLS, CDR2 YYNGEE. The V gene lost 4 bases and the J gene lost 7 bases, with 20 bases spanning the gap. In DNA form, the CDR3 reads TGTGCCAGCAGCCCGGATCACAGGGAAAGTGGGACCCAGTACTTC. This translates into CASSPDHRESGTQYF.

The chain recombines TRBV2 with TRBJ2-6; unclear D gene. Trimming removed 2 bases from V and 1 base from J, with 6 bases in between. Germline V gene lookup returns CDR1 SNHLY and CDR2 FYNNEI. This CDR3 region has 15 residues. This chain's CDR3 is CASSESLSGANVLTF. The CDR3 DNA reads TGTGCCAGCAGTGAATCTTTATCTGGGGCCAACGTCCTGACTTTC.

The rearrangement links TRBV6-5 to TRBJ1-1; D might be TRBD1 (6 bases). Germline assignment: CDR1 MNHEY and CDR2 SVGAGI. Trimming took 6 bases from V and 1 from J, leaving 12 bases between them. The length of the CDR3 is 14 residues. For the CDR3, the DNA is TGTGCCAGCAGGCACAGGGAGGCGAACACTGAAGCTTTCTTT. This codes for CASRHREANTEAFF.

CDR3 sequence (DNA): TGCGCCAGCAGCCAAGATTCGGGTATCGGGGAGACCCAGTACTTC. Encoded protein: CASSQDSGIGETQYF. This chain uses TRBV4-3 with TRBJ2-5, with no clear D. The CDR3 totals 15 residues. The germline V gene encodes CDR1 LGHNA and CDR2 YSLEER. Deletions cut 0 bases from V and 5 bases from J, with 13 bases between.

The chain has TRBV28 and TRBJ1-2; tentative D call: TRBD1 (5 bases). Germline-derived CDR1 and CDR2 are MDHEN and SYDVKM. Trimming left V 6 bases short and J 4 bases short, with 12 bases between. There are 13 residues in the CDR3. The CDR3 bases are TGTGCCAGCAGACTCGGACAAGTCTATGGCTACACCTTC. It codes for CASRLGQVYGYTF.

V and J are TRBV25-1 and TRBJ2-2; D call uncertain. The germline CDR1 and CDR2 sequences are MGHDK and SYGVNS. The CDR3 sequence is 14 residues long. V gave up 3 bases and J gave up 2 bases, with 7 bases separating them. CDR3 region: CASSETFNTGELFF. DNA for the CDR3: TGTGCCAGCAGTGAGACCTTTAACACCGGGGAGCTGTTTTTT.

The rearrangement uses TRBV5-1 and TRBJ2-5; TRBD2 agrees at 9 bases. CDR3 length: 16 residues. Germline CDR1 SGHRS, CDR2 YFSETQ. V was clipped by 2 bases and J by 5 bases; unmatched bases: 10. This chain's CDR3 is CASSFGMAGGYETQYF. The CDR3 DNA sequence: TGCGCCAGCAGCTTTGGTATGGCGGGGGGGTACGAGACCCAGTACTTC.

This rearrangement joins TRBV19 to TRBJ2-4; D might be TRBD1 (6 bases). Germline V CDR1 and CDR2: LNHDA, SQIVND (reference sequence). V was trimmed by 5 bases and J by 0 bases, leaving 17 bases between them. This CDR3 is 17 amino acids long. CDR3 amino acids: CASSPRTESLAKNIQYF. The CDR3 nucleotides read TGTGCCAGTAGTCCTCGGACAGAAAGTTTAGCCAAAAACATTCAGTACTTC.

This clone was recorded once. V usage is TRBV5-1 and J usage is TRBJ2-4; the D is unclear. CDR3 length equals 15 residues. Germline CDR1 SGHRS, CDR2 YFSETQ. Trimming took 0 bases from V and 2 from J, leaving 9 bases between them. The CDR3 DNA follows: TGCGCCAGCAGCTTGGGCGGTCAGACCAAAAACATTCAGTACTTC. Translation gives CASSLGGQTKNIQYF.

This clone was seen a handful of times. V and J are TRBV29-1 and TRBJ1-1, with D possibly matching TRBD1 (6 bases). Germline V gene lookup returns CDR1 SQVTM and CDR2 ANQGSEA. This CDR3 contains 14 residues. Trimming took off 1 base at V and 0 bases at J, with 9 bases between the two ends. The CDR3 bases are TGCAGCGTTGAAGGGGGGCAGATGAACACTGAAGCTTTCTTT. Its protein is CSVEGGQMNTEAFF.

This chain uses TRBV9 with TRBJ1-3; TRBD1 might be the D (6 bases). The CDR3 spans 16 residues. The germline gives CDR1 SGDLS, CDR2 YYNGEE. V was trimmed by 2 bases and J by 0 bases, leaving 12 bases between them. The CDR3 DNA sequence: TGTGCCAGCAGCGTGGACAGTTACCCCTCTGGAAACACCATATATTTT. This codes for CASSVDSYPSGNTIYF.